This TCR beta chain derives from a study of beta chain features in type 1 diabetes. Findings and limits, study-wide: Patients' naive, central memory and Treg TCRB repertoires seemed closer to one another than those of healthy donors. When Type 1 diabetes patients were examined, their TCRB CDR3s proved moderately but significantly shorter in all four CD4+ subsets. VDJ junctions from patients with type 1 diabetes contained fewer insertions and more deletions.

The authors reverse transcribed all of the isolated RNA, so sequencing captured expressed TCRB transcripts. The assay was immunoSEQ multiplex PCR, and TCRdb's table has in-frame clones only and misses some. This table holds approximately 170,000 clones, approximately 8% found once. Via the markers CD45RO/CCR7/CD25/CD127/CD95/CD27, stem cell-like memory, regulatory, central memory and naive CD4+ cells were sorted. Once sorted, every population was more than 95% pure. A word on this clone: Its target is unknown.

The V gene end was trimmed by 0 bases and the J gene end by 8 bases; junction bases not matched to a gene: 13. Germline V gene sequence: CDR1 SGHTA, CDR2 FQGNSA. The CDR3 loop spans 17 amino acids. The J gene is TRBJ2-3, the V gene TRBV7-2; 8 bases fit TRBD2. Sequencing input: central memory CD4+ T cells from blood. This TCR came from a young man with type 1 diabetes. CDR3 nucleotide sequence: TGTGCCAGCAGCTTAGCGAGGGGAGCGGGGGCCCCGATTACGCAGTATTTT. This translates into CASSLARGAGAPITQYF.